Included here is one T cell receptor beta chain sequence, with context. Its target is unknown. The germline V gene has CDR1 MNHNS and CDR2 SASEGT. Trimming removed 3 bases at V and 4 bases at J, with 9 bases between. This CDR3 has 13 amino acids. This specimen comes from a study of regulatory T cells in long-lasting Graves disease. Study in general: By definition, persistent Graves' disease involved antithyroid drugs for over 5 years alongside positive TSH receptor antibodies.

The study's findings and limits: Examination was confined to peripheral blood, excluding thyroid tissue. Sample size was small, which may have lowered accuracy.

Time point denoted: persistent/refractory GD, antithyroid drugs over 5 years with positive TRAb. Making the TCR library involved RNA that had been extracted from PBMCs. Both iRepertoire HTBI primers and Arm-PCR of CDR3 regions were used to build the TCR beta libraries. Each CDR3 protein is one row after TCRdb ran MiXCR on the multiplex PCR reads. The table shows 650,000 to 700,000 distinct CDR3 sequences, with around 30% occurring only once. The sequence was collected from a female donor with Graves disease. Sequencing was performed on peripheral blood mononuclear cells (PBMCs), taken when the disease was refractory, from a patient treated with antithyroid drugs. This chain connects TRBV6-1 to TRBJ1-1; D is ambiguous. Here the CDR3 reads CASSDTSSTEAFF. The DNA for the CDR3 is TGTGCCAGCAGTGACACGTCGTCCACTGAAGCTTTCTTT.